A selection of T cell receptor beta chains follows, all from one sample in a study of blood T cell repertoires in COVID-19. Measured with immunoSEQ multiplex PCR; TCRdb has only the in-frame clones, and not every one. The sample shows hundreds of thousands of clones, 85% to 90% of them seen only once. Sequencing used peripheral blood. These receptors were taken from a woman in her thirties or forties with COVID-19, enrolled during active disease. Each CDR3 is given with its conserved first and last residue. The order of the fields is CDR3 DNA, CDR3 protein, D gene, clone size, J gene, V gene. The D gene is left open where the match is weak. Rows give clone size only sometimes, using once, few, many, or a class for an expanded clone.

TGCGCCAGCAGCTCCGGACAGGTTCAAGAGACCCAGTACTTC | CASSSGQVQETQYF | TRBD1 | once | TRBJ2-5 | TRBV5-1
TGTGCCAGCAGCCCCGGGCTAGCGGGAGACAATGAGCAGTTCTTC | CASSPGLAGDNEQFF | TRBD2 | many | TRBJ2-1 | TRBV4-2
TGCGCCAGCAGCTTGGTCGCAGCGGGGAACACTGAAGCTTTCTTT | CASSLVAAGNTEAFF | . | . | TRBJ1-1 | TRBV5-1
TGTGCCAGCAGCCCAGTCCGGGACAGGGGATTTACCGGAAACACCATATATTTT | CASSPVRDRGFTGNTIYF | TRBD1 | . | TRBJ1-3 | TRBV3-1/TRBV3-2
TGTGCCAGCAGCTTAGGACAGCTCGATAGCAATCAGCCCCAGCATTTT | CASSLGQLDSNQPQHF | . | . | TRBJ1-5 | TRBV11-2
TGTGCCAGCACCCGGGTAGGGGGCCAGAACACTGAAGCTTTCTTT | CASTRVGGQNTEAFF | TRBD1 | . | TRBJ1-1 | TRBV2
TGTGCCAGCAGCTCGAGCCACACCGGGGAGCTGTTTTTT | CASSSSHTGELFF | . | once | TRBJ2-2 | TRBV7-3
TGTGCCAGCAGTCCTCGATCAGACAGGGTGCCCCTCCACTTT | CASSPRSDRVPLHF | TRBD1 | . | TRBJ1-6 | TRBV27
TGTGCCAGCAGGCCCCAGGGGGCAGGGTATGGCTACACCTTC | CASRPQGAGYGYTF | TRBD1 | few | TRBJ1-2 | TRBV27
TGTGCCAGCAGTCCCCAGGGTCAAAATTCACCCCTCCACTTT | CASSPQGQNSPLHF | . | . | TRBJ1-6 | TRBV28
TGTGCCAGCAGAAGGACAGGGGCGGACGAGCAGTACTTC | CASRRTGADEQYF | TRBD1 | . | TRBJ2-7 | TRBV27
TGTGCCAGCAGCTTGCACAGGGTTAACACTGAAGCTTTCTTT | CASSLHRVNTEAFF | . | . | TRBJ1-1 | TRBV7-2
TGTGCCAGCAGTTTCGGGGGGGCCTATGGCTACACCTTC | CASSFGGAYGYTF | . | . | TRBJ1-2 | TRBV28
TGTGCCAGCAGTCACGATACCGGGACACTCTCTGGAAACACCATATATTTT | CASSHDTGTLSGNTIYF | . | . | TRBJ1-3 | TRBV7-9
TGCAGTGCTAGTCATAATAGCGGAGATGTCGGGGAGCTGTTTTTT | CSASHNSGDVGELFF | . | . | TRBJ2-2 | TRBV20-1
TGTGCCAGCAGTGCCGTGGATACGCAGTATTTT | CASSAVDTQYF | . | . | TRBJ2-3 | TRBV25-1
TGTGCCCGAAACAGTAGGGGCGCCTCCAATGAGCAGTTCTTC | CARNSRGASNEQFF | . | . | TRBJ2-1 | TRBV30
TGTGCCAGCAGTATTGACAGGGCGAACACTGAAGCTTTCTTT | CASSIDRANTEAFF | TRBD1 | . | TRBJ1-1 | TRBV6-2/TRBV6-3
TGTGCCAGCAGCTTGAACATACCCTCCTCTGGAAACACCATATATTTT | CASSLNIPSSGNTIYF | . | . | TRBJ1-3 | TRBV7-2
TGTGCCAGCAGTTTGGGGGGGGTCGGTAATTCACCCCTCCACTTT | CASSLGGVGNSPLHF | . | . | TRBJ1-6 | TRBV2
TGTGCCAGCAGTGCTAGACAAGGAGGGACTGAAGCTTTCTTT | CASSARQGGTEAFF | . | once | TRBJ1-1 | TRBV27
TGTGCCAGCAGCCGCGACCTGGGGGGGGATTCCTATGGCTACACCTTC | CASSRDLGGDSYGYTF | . | . | TRBJ1-2 | TRBV3-1/TRBV3-2
TGTGCCAGCAGTTCGCGTCTAGCGGGAGCAGGGGATACGCAGTATTTT | CASSSRLAGAGDTQYF | TRBD2 | once | TRBJ2-3 | TRBV6-2/TRBV6-3
TGCAGCGTCGGCACGACAGGGGCGAGCGAAAAACTGTTTTTT | CSVGTTGASEKLFF | TRBD1 | . | TRBJ1-4 | TRBV29-1
TGTGCCAGCAGTTACTCGCCAGGGGGCGCAGGGGTTGAAGCTTTCTTT | CASSYSPGGAGVEAFF | TRBD1 | . | TRBJ1-1 | TRBV6-5
TGTGCCAGCAGTCTTATGACTGCAACTAATGAAAAACTGTTTTTT | CASSLMTATNEKLFF | . | . | TRBJ1-4 | TRBV7-2
TGCGCCAGCAGCACCTCGAGACAAGCCCATGGCTACACCTTC | CASSTSRQAHGYTF | . | . | TRBJ1-2 | TRBV5-1
TGCGCCAGCAGCTTGGATGTGTCGGGCTACGAGCAGTACTTC | CASSLDVSGYEQYF | . | once | TRBJ2-7 | TRBV5-1
TGTGCCAGCAGCCAAGAGAGAAGGGGGCCCCGGGAGCTGTTTTTT | CASSQERRGPRELFF | TRBD1 | once | TRBJ2-2 | TRBV4-2
TGTGCCAGCAGTGAAGGTACAGGGGGAGGGACGGCCCAGCATTTT | CASSEGTGGGTAQHF | TRBD1 | once | TRBJ1-5 | TRBV6-1
TGTGCCAGCAGTCTAGTTCCGGGGTACCAAGAGACCCAGTACTTC | CASSLVPGYQETQYF | . | . | TRBJ2-5 | TRBV27
TGTGCCAGCAGCGTAGATCTAGCGGGGGGGCATCAAAATTTCTACAATGAGCAGTTCTTC | CASSVDLAGGHQNFYNEQFF | TRBD2 | . | TRBJ2-1 | TRBV9
TGCAGCGCCGTAGGGGCAGGTGAAAAACTGTTTTTT | CSAVGAGEKLFF | . | . | TRBJ1-4 | TRBV29-1
TGTGCTAGCAGCTTTCAGGGGGCGCAGGATAGGGACGAGCAGTACTTC | CASSFQGAQDRDEQYF | TRBD1 | . | TRBJ2-7 | TRBV7-7
TGTGCCAGCAGGTTGGCGGTGAACACTGAAGCTTTCTTT | CASRLAVNTEAFF | . | few | TRBJ1-1 | TRBV12-3/TRBV12-4
TGTGCCAGCAGCCCCTGGGGAACAGGGCCCACAGATACGCAGTATTTT | CASSPWGTGPTDTQYF | . | . | TRBJ2-3 | TRBV14
TGTGCCAGCTCACCGGGGACTCTGGATGAAAAACTGTTTTTT | CASSPGTLDEKLFF | . | once | TRBJ1-4 | TRBV18
TGCGCCAGCAGCTTGTTAGGACTTCCAGGACCCAGTCAAGAGACCCAGTACTTC | CASSLLGLPGPSQETQYF | . | . | TRBJ2-5 | TRBV5-1
TGTGCCAGCTCTCGGGGACTGGAAGACGCCTACGAGCAGTACTTC | CASSRGLEDAYEQYF | . | . | TRBJ2-7 | TRBV18
TGCGCCAGCAGCCAAGAAGGGACTAGCATTTACGAGCAGTACTTC | CASSQEGTSIYEQYF | TRBD2 | . | TRBJ2-7 | TRBV4-1
TGTGCCAGCAGCCCACACTCGGACAGGCTGAGTGGCTACACCTTC | CASSPHSDRLSGYTF | TRBD1 | . | TRBJ1-2 | TRBV14
TGTGCCAGTAGTAGCCGTTATGAGCTCAACACTGAAGCTTTCTTT | CASSSRYELNTEAFF | . | . | TRBJ1-1 | TRBV19
TGTGCCAGCAGCGTGGGAGGAGTATCCGACACCGGGGAGCTGTTTTTT | CASSVGGVSDTGELFF | . | . | TRBJ2-2 | TRBV21-1
TGTGCCACCAGTGCCCCCGTCGGAGGGGGCGAGCGGGCAGATACGCAGTATTTT | CATSAPVGGGERADTQYF | . | . | TRBJ2-3 | TRBV24-1
TGTGCCAGCCTAAATCCCGGTGGAAACACCATATATTTT | CASLNPGGNTIYF | . | . | TRBJ1-3 | TRBV6-5